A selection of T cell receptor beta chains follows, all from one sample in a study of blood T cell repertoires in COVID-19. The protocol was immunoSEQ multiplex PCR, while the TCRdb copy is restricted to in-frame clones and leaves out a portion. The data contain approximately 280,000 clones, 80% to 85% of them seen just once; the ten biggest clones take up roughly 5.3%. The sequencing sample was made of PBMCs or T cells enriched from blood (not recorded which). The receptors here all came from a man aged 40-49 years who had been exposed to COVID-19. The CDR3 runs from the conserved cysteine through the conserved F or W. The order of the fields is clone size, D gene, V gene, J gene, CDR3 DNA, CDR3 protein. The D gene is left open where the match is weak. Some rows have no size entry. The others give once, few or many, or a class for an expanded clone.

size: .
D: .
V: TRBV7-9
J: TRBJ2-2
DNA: TGTGCCAGCGTTGCTAACACCGGGGAGCTGCTTTTT
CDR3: CASVANTGELLF

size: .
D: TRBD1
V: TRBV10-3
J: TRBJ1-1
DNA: TGTGCCATCAGAGAAGGGACAGGGCCCTTGACTGAAGCTTTCTTT
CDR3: CAIREGTGPLTEAFF

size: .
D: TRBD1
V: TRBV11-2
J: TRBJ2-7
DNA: TGTGCCAGCAGCCTGGTGGGACAGGGGAACTACGAGCAGTACTTC
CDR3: CASSLVGQGNYEQYF

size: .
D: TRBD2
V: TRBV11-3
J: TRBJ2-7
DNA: TGTGCCAGCAGCGATAGCGGGAGGAGTAAGTACGAGCAGTACTTC
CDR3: CASSDSGRSKYEQYF

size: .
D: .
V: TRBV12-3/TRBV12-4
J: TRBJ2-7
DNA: TGTGCCAGCAGTTTGACAATTACCTACGAGCAGTACTTC
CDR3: CASSLTITYEQYF

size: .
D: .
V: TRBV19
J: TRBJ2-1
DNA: TGTGCCAGTATCGGACTTCTCGGTCGCGGTGAGCAGTTCTTC
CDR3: CASIGLLGRGEQFF

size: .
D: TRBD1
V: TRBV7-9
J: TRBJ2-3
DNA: TGTGCCAGCAGCTTAGACCAGGGGGCATCCACAGATACGCAGTATTTT
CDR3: CASSLDQGASTDTQYF

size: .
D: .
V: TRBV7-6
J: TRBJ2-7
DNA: TGTGCCAGCGGTTTGGCGGGGCAGGGCTACGAGCAGTACTTC
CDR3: CASGLAGQGYEQYF

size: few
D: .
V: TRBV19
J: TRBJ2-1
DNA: TGTGCCAGTAGCTCCCCGGGACATTTCTTCCCCCAGTTCTTC
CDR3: CASSSPGHFFPQFF

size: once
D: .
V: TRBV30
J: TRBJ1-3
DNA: TGTGCCTGGAGTGCCGGCTCTGGAAACACCATATATTTT
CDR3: CAWSAGSGNTIYF

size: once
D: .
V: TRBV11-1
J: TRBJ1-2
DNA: TGTGCCAGCAGCTTCAGTTCCTATGGCTACACCTTC
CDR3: CASSFSSYGYTF

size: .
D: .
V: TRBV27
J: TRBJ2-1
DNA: TGTGCCAGCAGTTTATCAGGCAGGGCACCCTACAATGAGCAGTTCTTC
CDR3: CASSLSGRAPYNEQFF

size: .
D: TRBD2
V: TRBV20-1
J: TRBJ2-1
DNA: TGCAGTGCTAGTCGGGGTCGGGGGGTTAATGAGCAGTTCTTC
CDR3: CSASRGRGVNEQFF

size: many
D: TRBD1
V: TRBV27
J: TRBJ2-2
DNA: TGTGCCAGCTTCCGAGGGGGCGGAACCGGGGAGCTGTTTTTT
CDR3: CASFRGGGTGELFF

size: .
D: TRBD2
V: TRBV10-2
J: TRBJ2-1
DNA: TGCGCCAGCAGTGAGTGGGGACTAGCGGGATACAATGAGCAGTTCTTC
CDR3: CASSEWGLAGYNEQFF

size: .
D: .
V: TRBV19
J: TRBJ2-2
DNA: TGTGCCAGTAGTATTGGGCTCTCGAACACCGGGGAGCTGTTTTTT
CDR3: CASSIGLSNTGELFF

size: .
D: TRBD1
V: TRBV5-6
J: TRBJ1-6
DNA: TGTGCCAGCAGCTTGTCACGGACAGGGGTTTCACCCCTCCACTTT
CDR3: CASSLSRTGVSPLHF

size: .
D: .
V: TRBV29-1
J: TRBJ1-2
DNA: TGCAGCGTATCCCTGGGGACACCGCTGGCTGGCTACACCTTC
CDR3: CSVSLGTPLAGYTF

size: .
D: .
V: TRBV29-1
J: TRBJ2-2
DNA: TGCAGCGCGTTAACCGGGGAGCTGTTTTTT
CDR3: CSALTGELFF

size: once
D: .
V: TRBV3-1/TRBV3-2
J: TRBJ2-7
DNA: TGTGCCAGCAGCCAAGGACTAGAAAGGTACTTC
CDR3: CASSQGLERYF

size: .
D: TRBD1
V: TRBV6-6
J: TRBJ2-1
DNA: TGTGCCAGCAATCGACAGGGCGCTGAGCAGTTCTTC
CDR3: CASNRQGAEQFF

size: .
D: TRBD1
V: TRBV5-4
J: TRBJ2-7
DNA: TGTGCCAGCAGCTACCGGGACAGTTCCTACGAGCAGTACTTC
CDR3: CASSYRDSSYEQYF

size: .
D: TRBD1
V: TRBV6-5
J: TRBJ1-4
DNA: TGTGCCAGCAGTACGGGACAGGGGCGATGGGAAAAACTGTTTTTT
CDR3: CASSTGQGRWEKLFF

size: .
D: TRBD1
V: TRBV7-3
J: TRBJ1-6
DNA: TGTGCCAGCAGCTTGGACAGGTCAAATTCACCCCTCCACTTT
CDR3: CASSLDRSNSPLHF

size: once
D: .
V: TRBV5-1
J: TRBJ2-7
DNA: TGCGCCAGCAGCTTAGGAGGGGCGGAGGGAGAGCAGTACTTC
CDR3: CASSLGGAEGEQYF

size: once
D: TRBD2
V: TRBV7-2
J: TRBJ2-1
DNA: TGTGCCAGCAGCTTAGGGCTAGCGGGAGGCAGCTCCTACAATGAGCAGTTCTTC
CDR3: CASSLGLAGGSSYNEQFF

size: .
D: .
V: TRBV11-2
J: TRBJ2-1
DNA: TGTGCCAGCAGCCCTCATACCAGGGTCGGGGGATATTATGAGCAGTTCTTC
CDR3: CASSPHTRVGGYYEQFF

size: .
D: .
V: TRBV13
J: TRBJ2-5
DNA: TGTGCCAGCAGACTTAGCGGTCCCAGGGGGGAGACCCAGTACTTC
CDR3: CASRLSGPRGETQYF

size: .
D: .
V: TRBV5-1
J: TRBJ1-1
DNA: TGCGCCAGCAGCTTGGCCGGCAGGTCAAACACTGAAGCTTTCTTT
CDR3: CASSLAGRSNTEAFF

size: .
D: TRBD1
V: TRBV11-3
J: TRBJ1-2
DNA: TGTGCCAGCAGCTTAGAGACAGGGCGCTATGGCTACACCTTC
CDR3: CASSLETGRYGYTF

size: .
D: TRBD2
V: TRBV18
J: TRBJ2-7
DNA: TGTGCCAGCTCACTGCTAGCGGGAGTGTACGAGCAGTACTTC
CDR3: CASSLLAGVYEQYF

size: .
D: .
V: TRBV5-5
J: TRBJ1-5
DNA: TGTGCCAGCAGCTTGGCCGGGAGGACGAATCAGCCCCAGCATTTT
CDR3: CASSLAGRTNQPQHF

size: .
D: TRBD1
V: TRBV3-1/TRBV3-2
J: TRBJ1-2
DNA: TGTGCCAGCAGTCTAAGAGGGGTTACAGGGGGCGTAATTGGCTACACCTTC
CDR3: CASSLRGVTGGVIGYTF

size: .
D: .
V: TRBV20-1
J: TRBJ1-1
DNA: TGCAGTGCTAGTAGATCCCAATCCGGGACAGAAGCTTTCTTT
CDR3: CSASRSQSGTEAFF

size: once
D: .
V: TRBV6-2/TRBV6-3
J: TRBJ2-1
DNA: TGTGCCAGCAGTTACAGCGGTGCGGGCTCCTACAATGAGCAGTTCTTC
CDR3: CASSYSGAGSYNEQFF

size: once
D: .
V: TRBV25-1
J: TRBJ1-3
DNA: TGTGCCAGCAGTGAATACGGCAGGGTGGACGGAAACACCATATATTTT
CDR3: CASSEYGRVDGNTIYF

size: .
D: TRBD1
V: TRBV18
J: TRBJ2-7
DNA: TGTGCCAGCTCATCCGGGACAGGGGGCCTCCAGACCAACTCCGAGCAGTACTTC
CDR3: CASSSGTGGLQTNSEQYF

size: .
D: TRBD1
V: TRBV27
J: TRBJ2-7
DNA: TGTGCCAGCATTCTGGCGTCCGGGACAGGGCCCTACGAGCAGTACTTC
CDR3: CASILASGTGPYEQYF

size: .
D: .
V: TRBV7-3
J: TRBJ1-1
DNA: TGTGCCAGCAGCACCCAACCGGGAAACACTGAAGCTTTCTTT
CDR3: CASSTQPGNTEAFF

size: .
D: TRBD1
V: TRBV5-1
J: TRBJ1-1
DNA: TGCGCCAGCAGCCTCGAGGACAGGGGGTTTTCTGAAGCTTTCTTT
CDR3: CASSLEDRGFSEAFF

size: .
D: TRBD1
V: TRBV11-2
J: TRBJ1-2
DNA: TGTGCCAGCACCGTTGATTCCGGGACAGGGACTGACTACACCTTC
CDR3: CASTVDSGTGTDYTF

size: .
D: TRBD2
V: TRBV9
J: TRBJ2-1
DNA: TGTGCCAGCAGCGTAGGATTAGCGGGAGGGTATGAGCAGTTCTTC
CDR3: CASSVGLAGGYEQFF

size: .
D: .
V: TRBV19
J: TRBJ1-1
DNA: TGTGCCAGTAGTATCGACTTGAGGGGGGGATTCGATGGTGAAGCTTTCTTT
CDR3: CASSIDLRGGFDGEAFF

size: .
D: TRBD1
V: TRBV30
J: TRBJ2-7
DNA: TGTGCCTGGAGTGCTACAACCGGGACAGGGTCCTACGAGCAGTACTTC
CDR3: CAWSATTGTGSYEQYF

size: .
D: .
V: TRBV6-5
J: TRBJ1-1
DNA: TGTGCCAGCCACGAACAGGAGAACACTGAAGCTTTCTTT
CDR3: CASHEQENTEAFF

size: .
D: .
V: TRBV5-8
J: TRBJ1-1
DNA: TGTGCCAGCAGCTCAATGATTAAGACAGGGAACACTGAAGCTTTCTTT
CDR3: CASSSMIKTGNTEAFF

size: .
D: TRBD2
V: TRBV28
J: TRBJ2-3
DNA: TGTGCCAGCACAATAAGTCTAGCGGGAGGCTTCCTTAGCACAGATACGCAGTATTTT
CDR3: CASTISLAGGFLSTDTQYF